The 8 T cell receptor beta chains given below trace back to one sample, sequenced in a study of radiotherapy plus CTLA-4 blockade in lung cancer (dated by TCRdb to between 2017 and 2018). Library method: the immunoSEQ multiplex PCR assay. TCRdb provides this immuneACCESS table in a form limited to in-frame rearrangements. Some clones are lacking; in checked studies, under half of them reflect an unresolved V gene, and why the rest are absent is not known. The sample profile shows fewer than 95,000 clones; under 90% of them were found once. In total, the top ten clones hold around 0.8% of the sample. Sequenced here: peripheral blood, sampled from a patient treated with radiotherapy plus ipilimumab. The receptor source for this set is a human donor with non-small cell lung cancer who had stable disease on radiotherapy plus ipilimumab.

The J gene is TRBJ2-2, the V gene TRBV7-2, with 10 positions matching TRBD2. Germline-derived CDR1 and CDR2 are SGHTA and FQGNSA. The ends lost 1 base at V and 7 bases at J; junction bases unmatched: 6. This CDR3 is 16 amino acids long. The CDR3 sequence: CASSLVRLAGDGELFF. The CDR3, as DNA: TGTGCCAGCAGCTTAGTAAGGCTAGCGGGGGACGGGGAGCTGTTTTTT. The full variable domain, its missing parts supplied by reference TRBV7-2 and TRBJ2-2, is GAGVSQSPSNKVTEKGKDVELRCDPISGHTALYWYRQSLGQGLEFLIYFQGNSAPDKSGLPSDRFSAERTGGSVSTLTIQRTQQEDSAVYLCASSLVRLAGDGELFFGEGSRLTVL.

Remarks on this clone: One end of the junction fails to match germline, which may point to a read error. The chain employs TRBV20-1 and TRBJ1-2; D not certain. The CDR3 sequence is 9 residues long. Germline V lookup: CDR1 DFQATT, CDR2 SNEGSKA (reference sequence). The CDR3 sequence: CSAKYGYTF. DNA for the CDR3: TGCAGTGCTAAGTATGGCTACACCTTC.

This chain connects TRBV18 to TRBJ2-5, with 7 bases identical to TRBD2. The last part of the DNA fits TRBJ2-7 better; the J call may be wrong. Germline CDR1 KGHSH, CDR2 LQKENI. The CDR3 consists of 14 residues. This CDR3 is CASSPRGSDYEQYF. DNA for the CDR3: TGTGCCAGCTCCCCGCGGGGGTCTGATTACGAGCAGTACTTC.

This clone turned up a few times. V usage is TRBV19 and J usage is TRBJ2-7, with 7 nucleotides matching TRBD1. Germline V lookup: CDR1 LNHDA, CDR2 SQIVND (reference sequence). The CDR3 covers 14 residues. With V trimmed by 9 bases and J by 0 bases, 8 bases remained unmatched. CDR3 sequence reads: CARHGTETSYEQYF. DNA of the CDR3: TGTGCCAGGCACGGGACAGAGACCTCCTACGAGCAGTACTTC.

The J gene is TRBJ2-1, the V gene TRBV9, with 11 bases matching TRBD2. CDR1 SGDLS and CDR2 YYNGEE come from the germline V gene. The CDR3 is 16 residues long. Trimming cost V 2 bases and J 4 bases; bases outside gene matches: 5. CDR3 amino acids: CASSVGSGGAYNEQFF. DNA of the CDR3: TGTGCCAGCAGCGTGGGTAGCGGGGGGGCATACAATGAGCAGTTCTTC.

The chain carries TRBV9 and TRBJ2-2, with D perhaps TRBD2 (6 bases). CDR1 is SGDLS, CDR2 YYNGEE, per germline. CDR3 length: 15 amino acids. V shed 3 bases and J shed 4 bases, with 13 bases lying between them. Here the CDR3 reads CASSGSGTATGELFF. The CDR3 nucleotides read TGTGCCAGCAGCGGCTCAGGGACTGCCACCGGGGAGCTGTTTTTT.

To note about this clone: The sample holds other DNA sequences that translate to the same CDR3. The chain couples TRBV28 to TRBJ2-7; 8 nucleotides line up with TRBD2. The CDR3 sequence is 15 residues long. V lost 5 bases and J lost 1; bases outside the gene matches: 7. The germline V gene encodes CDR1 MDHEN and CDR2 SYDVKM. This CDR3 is CASSPGGTLSYEQYF. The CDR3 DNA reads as TGTGCCAGCAGTCCGGGGGGGACTCTATCCTACGAGCAGTACTTC.

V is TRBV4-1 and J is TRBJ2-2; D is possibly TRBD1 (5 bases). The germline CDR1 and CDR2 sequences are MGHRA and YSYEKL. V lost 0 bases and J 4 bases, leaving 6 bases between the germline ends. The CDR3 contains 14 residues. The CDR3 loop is CASSQERGTGELFF. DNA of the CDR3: TGCGCCAGCAGCCAAGAAAGGGGCACCGGGGAGCTGTTTTTT.